The present entry profiles one T cell receptor (beta chain) with its context. The data are from a study of cytomegalovirus exposure and HLA in healthy donors. Trimming removed 7 bases from V and 6 bases from J; junction bases left unmatched: 12. Germline-derived CDR1 and CDR2 are SNHLY and FYNNEI. The CDR3 sequence is 15 residues long. Assay: immunoSEQ multiplex PCR; the TCRdb copy retains only in-frame clones and omits some. The data hold approximately 150,000 clones, with around nine tenths observed a single time. This rearrangement joins TRBV2 to TRBJ1-2; 9 nucleotides agree with TRBD1. The specimen was PBMCs. This TCR came from a woman aged 25 to 39 in good health and CMV-seronegative. The CDR3 region is CASTPGTGLLHGYTF. The CDR3 coding sequence is TGTGCCAGCACTCCCGGGACAGGGCTTCTCCATGGCTACACCTTC.